The 9 T cell receptor beta chains presented below share a single source sample, sequenced in a study of tumor-infiltrating lymphocytes in primary liver carcinoma. Blood RNA originated from unsorted whole blood, with germline DNA additionally extracted. Constant-region priming of roughly 500 ng total RNA yielded TCR beta cDNA. Libraries of TCR beta came from three nested multiplex PCR rounds with slightly modified ARM-PCR. Running 10 cycles apiece, the first two PCR rounds relied on TRBV1-TRBV30 forward primers together with a C-beta reverse primer. TCRdb reprocessed the multiplex PCR reads via MiXCR and lists one record per CDR3 protein. The sample has about 180,000 distinct CDR3 sequences; roughly 60% are singletons. The sequencing sample was made of peripheral blood. The receptor source for this set is a man aged 40-49 years with primary liver carcinoma and hepatitis B virus infection.

This clonotype was recorded at least ten times. V gene TRBV11-2 combines with J gene TRBJ2-7; D is possibly TRBD1 (5 bases). CDR3 size: 15 residues. Trimming removed 3 bases at V and 5 bases at J, with 17 bases between. From germline, CDR1 is SGHAT and CDR2 FQNNGV. The CDR3 bases are TGTGCCAGCAGCTTGAGGAGACAGCAGTCGAACGAGCAGTACTTC. Encoded protein: CASSLRRQQSNEQYF. Complete variable domain (other parts from reference TRBV11-2 and TRBJ2-7): EAGVAQSPRYKIIEKRQSVAFWCNPISGHATLYWYQQILGQGPKLLIQFQNNGVVDDSQLPKDRFSAERLKGVDSTLKIQPAKLEDSAVYLCASSLRRQQSNEQYFGPGTRLTVT.

This clonotype was seen once. The chain employs TRBV11-2 and TRBJ2-6; a weak D match, TRBD2 (5 bases). Germline V gene sequence: CDR1 SGHAT, CDR2 FQNNGV. Trimming shortened V by 5 bases and J by 1 base, and 15 bases separated the two germline ends. CDR3 size: 17 residues. This chain's CDR3 is CASSPLVIQSGANVLTF. In nucleotides, the CDR3 is TGTGCCAGCAGCCCACTAGTTATCCAGTCTGGGGCCAACGTCCTGACTTTC.

Note on this clonotype: An end of the junction differs from the germline gene, which may be a read error. The chain links TRBV6-5 to TRBJ2-2; D is ambiguous. The CDR3 spans 13 residues. From germline, CDR1 is MNHEY and CDR2 SVGAGI. CDR3 in amino acids: CASGYSNTGELFF. In DNA, the CDR3 is TGTGCCAGCGGTTACTCGAACACCGGGGAGCTGTTTTTT.

CDR3 in DNA: TGTGCCAGCAGTCAACCGGGACAGGGCTACAATGAGCAGTTCTTC. Encoded protein: CASSQPGQGYNEQFF. The J gene is TRBJ2-1, the V gene TRBV12-3 or TRBV12-4; 9 nucleotides align to TRBD1. The CDR3 is 15 amino acids. V lost 5 bases and J lost 3; bases outside the gene matches: 5.

In regard to this clonotype: Relative to the germline gene, one junction end is altered; a read error may explain this. The V call is TRBV7-9, the J call TRBJ2-4, with TRBD1 matching over 7 bases. Germline lookup yields CDR1 SEHNR and CDR2 FQNEAQ (reference sequence). This CDR3 is 13 amino acids long. The CDR3 sequence: CASSSRTGTSPNF. For the CDR3, the DNA is TGTGCCAGCAGCTCCCGGACAGGTACTAGTCCCAACTTC.

This clonotype was seen only a few times. The chain couples TRBV29-1 to TRBJ2-2, with 10 nucleotides matching TRBD1. Germline lookup yields CDR1 SQVTM and CDR2 ANQGSEA. The trim removed 6 bases at V and 7 bases at J, leaving 5 bases unmatched. The CDR3 has 13 amino acids. This CDR3 is CSVADRGIGELFF. CDR3 sequence (DNA): TGCAGCGTGGCGGACAGGGGGATCGGGGAGCTGTTTTTT.

This clonotype was seen repeatedly, ten times or more. The V call is TRBV4-1, the J call TRBJ2-7; D gene unclear. V was pared by 1 base and J by 1 base, with 11 bases between. Germline-derived CDR1 and CDR2 are MGHRA and YSYEKL. The CDR3 is 15 amino acids. DNA of the CDR3: TGCGCCAGCAGCCAAGTTGTGACGCTATCCTACGAGCAGTACTTC. Translating it yields CASSQVVTLSYEQYF.

The V call is TRBV10-3, the J call TRBJ2-6; unclear D gene. The germline CDR1 and CDR2 sequences are ENHRY and SYGVKD. V dropped 2 bases and J dropped 1 base, with 9 bases sitting between them. This CDR3 contains 16 residues. CDR3 loop: CAISEVLESGANVLTF. The DNA of the CDR3 is TGTGCCATCAGTGAGGTGTTGGAGTCTGGGGCCAACGTCCTGACTTTC.

V is TRBV6-6 and J is TRBJ2-3; a possible D gene is TRBD1 (5 bases). The DNA end lines up better with TRBJ1-5; the J call may be wrong. Germline-derived CDR1 and CDR2 are MNHNY and SVGAGI (reference sequence). This CDR3 is 15 amino acids long. For the CDR3, the DNA is TGTGCCAGCAGTTACCGGGACTATAGCACAGATACGCAGCATTTT. Its protein product is CASSYRDYSTDTQHF.